This T cell receptor beta chain was documented in a study of cytomegalovirus exposure and HLA in healthy donors. Germline loops: CDR1 SQVTM, CDR2 ANQGSEA. This CDR3 is built from 12 residues. Study-wide findings and caveats: Most of the CMV-associated TCR beta chains (in a later analysis) appeared to be HLA-restricted.

This clone was picked up one time. Its antigen is unknown. The primer mix had 60 Vbeta and 13 Jbeta primers. TCRdb's table, derived via immunoSEQ multiplex PCR, lists solely in-frame clones and lacks some. The sample records 90,000 to 110,000 clones, 65% to 80% being singletons. This rearrangement joins TRBV29-1 to TRBJ1-6, with D possibly TRBD1 on 5 matching bases. The receptor's source is a male donor in good health and CMV-seronegative. The source material was PBMCs. The CDR3 coding sequence is TGCAGGAAACTGGGGGGGTTGGGTCCCCTCCACTTT. Its translation: CRKLGGLGPLHF. Filled out from reference TRBV29-1 and TRBJ1-6, the complete variable domain reads SAVISQKPSRDICQRGTSLTIQCQVDSQVTMMFWYRQQPGQSLTLIATANQGSEATYESGFVIDKFPISRPNLTFSTLTVSNMSPEDSSIYLCRKLGGLGPLHFGNGTRLTVT.